A single sample gave rise to the 32 T cell receptor beta chains below, sequenced in a study of beta chain features in type 1 diabetes. Study results and limitations: All four CD4+ subsets from Type 1 diabetes patients carried moderately but significantly shorter TCRB CDR3s.

Antigen specificity for these receptors is unknown. The study reverse transcribed the entire isolated RNA, so it sequenced expressed TCRB transcripts. Repertoires were generated with immunoSEQ multiplex PCR, while TCRdb's copy carries only in-frame clones and drops some. The sample gives 600,000 to 700,000 clones, 9.5% to 15% of which show up once; more than 0.09% is in the top ten. The specimen was naive CD4+ T cells from blood. All receptors come from a man younger than 40 with type 1 diabetes.

This clone appeared a few times. V and J are TRBV18 and TRBJ1-2, with 10 bases lining up with TRBD1. V trimming: 2 bases; J trimming: 8 bases; junction bases outside the gene matches: 8. Germline values: CDR1 KGHSH, CDR2 LQKENI. The CDR3 runs to 15 residues. The CDR3 DNA reads TGTGCCAGCTCACCAGGCGACAGGGGGCTGAGAGGCTACACCTTC. Protein: CASSPGDRGLRGYTF.

This clone was counted a few times. One end of the junction does not line up with germline, which may come from a read error. V and J are TRBV20-1 and TRBJ1-1, with D perhaps matching TRBD1 (5 bases). This CDR3 has 11 residues. In germline, CDR1 is DFQATT, CDR2 SNEGSKA (reference sequence). The CDR3 nucleotides are TGCAGTGCTAGAGATGGAAGGGACCGGATCTTT. As protein: CSARDGRDRIF.

The V and J genes are TRBV29-1 and TRBJ1-2; D ambiguous. CDR1 and CDR2 (germline): SQVTM, ANQGSEA. The CDR3 spans 13 residues. The V end lost 7 bases, the J end lost 4 bases, and 16 bases lay between the germline ends. Here the CDR3 DNA reads TGCAGCGCCCATGATTCACCGTTCTATGGCTACACCTTC. Translated: CSAHDSPFYGYTF. Based on the CDR3 plus reference TRBV29-1 and TRBJ1-2, the full variable domain is SAVISQKPSRDICQRGTSLTIQCQVDSQVTMMFWYRQQPGQSLTLIATANQGSEATYESGFVIDKFPISRPNLTFSTLTVSNMSPEDSSIYLCSAHDSPFYGYTFGSGTRLTVV.

As for this clone: Other nucleotide sequences in the sample specify the same CDR3. The V call is TRBV28, the J call TRBJ2-2, with D uncertain. Per germline, CDR1 MDHEN and CDR2 SYDVKM. The germline V and J ends were trimmed by 4 bases and 2 bases, with 2 bases remaining between them. This CDR3 has 12 amino acids. CDR3 coding DNA: TGTGCCAGCAGTTCCAACACCGGGGAGCTGTTTTTT. The encoded protein is CASSSNTGELFF.

The chain recombines TRBV7-6 with TRBJ1-2, with D unresolved. Per germline, CDR1 SGHVS and CDR2 FNYEAQ. With 0 bases removed from V and 1 base from J, the gap between germline ends came to 9 bases. The CDR3 has 15 amino acids. The DNA of the CDR3 is TGTGCCAGCAGCTTAGCGCTCGGTTTTAACTATGGCTACACCTTC. This codes for CASSLALGFNYGYTF.

This clone was observed a single time. V and J are TRBV11-2 and TRBJ2-7, with D perhaps matching TRBD1 or TRBD2 (5 bases each). The germline CDR1 and CDR2 sequences are SGHAT and FQNNGV. The germline V and J ends were trimmed by 1 base and 5 bases, with 12 bases remaining between them. The CDR3 runs to 14 residues. CDR3 amino acids: CASSLGAGTHEQYF. The CDR3 DNA reads as TGTGCCAGCAGCTTAGGGGCAGGGACCCACGAGCAGTACTTC.

This clone has only a few counts. This sequence joins TRBV6-1 and TRBJ2-1, with 12 bases fitting TRBD1. The CDR3 spans 14 residues. Unmatched junction bases numbered 6, after V lost 7 bases and J lost 8 bases. The V gene's germline CDR1 is MNHNS and CDR2 SASEGT. The CDR3 coding sequence is TGTGCCAGCACACCGGGACAGGGGGCGTATGAGCAGTTCTTC. Translating gives CASTPGQGAYEQFF.

V and J are TRBV29-1 and TRBJ2-1, with 7 nucleotides matching TRBD1. The CDR3 covers 17 residues. In germline, CDR1 is SQVTM, CDR2 ANQGSEA. V trimming: 7 bases; J trimming: 1 base; junction bases outside the gene matches: 16. CDR3 sequence: CSGKGQQKVNSYNEQFF. CDR3 bases: TGCAGCGGGAAGGGACAGCAAAAGGTAAATTCCTACAATGAGCAGTTCTTC.

The chain employs TRBV6-5 and TRBJ2-5; D remains unclear. The germline V gene encodes CDR1 MNHEY and CDR2 SVGAGI. V was pared by 6 bases and J by 2 bases, with 13 bases between. This CDR3 is built from 14 residues. This chain's CDR3 is CASSYEAMQETQYF. CDR3 nucleotides: TGTGCCAGCAGCTACGAAGCGATGCAAGAGACCCAGTACTTC.

J is TRBJ2-1 and V is TRBV5-4; TRBD2 agrees at 13 bases. Germline CDR1 and CDR2: SGHNT and YYREEE (reference sequence). The trim removed 4 bases at V and 10 bases at J, leaving 11 bases unmatched. This CDR3 is 16 amino acids long. CDR3 in amino acids: CASSPNQGLAGSEQFF. The CDR3 region has the DNA TGTGCCAGCAGCCCCAACCAGGGACTAGCGGGGAGCGAGCAGTTCTTC.

This clone was found a few times. J is TRBJ1-6 and V is TRBV6-4; a weak D match, TRBD1 (6 bases). From germline, CDR1 is MRHNA and CDR2 SNTAGT. The V end lost 10 bases, the J end lost 7 bases, and 20 bases lay between the germline ends. CDR3 length: 15 amino acids. The CDR3 bases are TGTGCCAAGTACAGGGTTGGCGCGAAAAATTCACCCCTCCACTTT. Protein: CAKYRVGAKNSPLHF.

This clone has just a few counts. V usage is TRBV27 and J usage is TRBJ1-6; TRBD1 agrees at 8 bases. The CDR3 consists of 15 residues. Germline-derived CDR1 and CDR2 are MNHEY and SMNVEV (reference sequence). J was trimmed by 17 bases and V by 0 bases; bases with no gene match: 12. DNA for the CDR3: TGTGCCAGCAGTTTATCCCCACGGTTGGGACAGGATTTCCACTTT. Its translation: CASSLSPRLGQDFHF.

The chain carries TRBV7-2 and TRBJ2-6; TRBD2 agrees at 7 bases. This CDR3 is 16 amino acids long. J was trimmed by 2 bases and V by 4 bases; bases with no gene match: 5. The germline CDR1 and CDR2 sequences are SGHTA and FQGNSA. The CDR3 sequence: CASSSQGLPGANVLTF. CDR3 in DNA: TGTGCCAGCAGCTCCCAGGGACTACCTGGGGCCAACGTCCTGACTTTC.

This clone was counted a few times. This rearrangement joins TRBV29-1 to TRBJ1-5, with D perhaps TRBD1 (5 bases). The ends were cut back, 5 bases at V and 0 bases at J, with 11 bases in the middle. The CDR3 contains 14 residues. From germline, CDR1 is SQVTM and CDR2 ANQGSEA. CDR3 in amino acids: CSVSRDDSNQPQHF. The CDR3 DNA sequence: TGCAGCGTTAGCCGGGACGATAGCAATCAGCCCCAGCATTTT. The full variable domain, in which reference TRBV29-1 and TRBJ1-5 provide the parts outside the CDR3, is SAVISQKPSRDICQRGTSLTIQCQVDSQVTMMFWYRQQPGQSLTLIATANQGSEATYESGFVIDKFPISRPNLTFSTLTVSNMSPEDSSIYLCSVSRDDSNQPQHFGDGTRLSIL.

For this clone: In the same sample, other DNA sequences code for this CDR3. The chain recombines TRBV7-2 with TRBJ2-3; D not certain. This CDR3 contains 13 residues. Trimming removed 4 bases at V and 2 bases at J, with 7 bases between. Looked up from germline, CDR1 is SGHTA and CDR2 is FQGNSA. CDR3 protein: CASSSLVTDTQYF. The CDR3 coding sequence is TGTGCCAGCAGCTCTCTTGTCACAGATACGCAGTATTTT.

The J gene is TRBJ2-2, the V gene TRBV25-1, with a possible D match to TRBD1 (6 bases). This CDR3 has 14 residues. Germline values: CDR1 MGHDK, CDR2 SYGVNS. Trimming removed 6 bases from V and 2 bases from J, with 10 bases in between. The CDR3 bases are TGTGCCAGCAGAAGGGGGTCAAACACCGGGGAGCTGTTTTTT. Its protein is CASRRGSNTGELFF.

The CDR3 spells CASSRTGKLFF. The DNA for the CDR3 is TGTGCCAGCAGCCGGACGGGAAAACTGTTTTTT. The genes are TRBV7-8 and TRBJ1-4; the D is unclear. The CDR3 runs 11 residues. With 5 bases removed from V and 10 bases from J, the gap between germline ends came to 8 bases. Germline CDR1 and CDR2: SGHVS and FQNEAQ.

V and J are TRBV28 and TRBJ2-1; 8 nucleotides agree with TRBD2. V trimming: 6 bases; J trimming: 1 base; junction bases outside the gene matches: 8. There are 16 residues in the CDR3. CDR1 is MDHEN and CDR2 is SYDVKM in the germline V gene. This CDR3 reads CASSTAAGGSYNEQFF. CDR3 nucleotides: TGTGCCAGCAGCACGGCGGCGGGGGGATCCTACAATGAGCAGTTCTTC.

This rearrangement joins TRBV9 to TRBJ2-4; D might be TRBD1 or TRBD2, each matching 6 bases. Deletions cut 1 base from V and 7 bases from J, with 12 bases between. The germline CDR1 and CDR2 sequences are SGDLS and YYNGEE. The length of the CDR3 is 14 residues. CDR3 region: CASSVTSGANIQYF. DNA for the CDR3: TGTGCCAGCAGCGTAACCTCGGGGGCCAACATTCAGTACTTC.

This clone was picked up a small number of times. The rearrangement joins TRBV6-5 to TRBJ2-7, with 8 bases fitting TRBD1. Germline-derived CDR1 and CDR2 are MNHEY and SVGAGI. Trimming at V came to 6 bases and at J to 6 bases, leaving 1 base not matched to a gene. This CDR3 has 11 residues. The CDR3 DNA reads TGTGCCAGCAGACAGGGGGGCGAGCAGTACTTC. Amino acid sequence: CASRQGGEQYF.

This clone was found once. The chain is built from TRBV5-1 and TRBJ2-7; D is perhaps TRBD1 (5 bases). Germline CDR1 reads SGHRS; CDR2 reads YFSETQ. CDR3 length: 13 residues. Trimming removed 1 base from V and 7 bases from J, with 12 bases in between. Written as DNA, the CDR3 is TGCGCCAGCAGCTTGAGACAGAAGGAAGAGCAGTACTTC. Translation: CASSLRQKEEQYF. The variable domain in full, completed from reference TRBV5-1 and TRBJ2-7, reads KAGVTQTPRYLIKTRGQQVTLSCSPISGHRSVSWYQQTPGQGLQFLFEYFSETQRNKGNFPGRFSGRQFSNSRSEMNVSTLELGDSALYLCASSLRQKEEQYFGPGTRLTVT.

This clone has more than one count but fewer than ten. This chain joins TRBV7-2 and TRBJ2-5; no reliable D call. Germline V gene data show CDR1 as SGHTA and CDR2 as FQGNSA. The CDR3 has 11 amino acids. Trimming pared 7 bases from V and 4 bases from J, leaving 7 bases between. CDR3 sequence reads: CASTSSETQYF. CDR3 DNA sequence: TGTGCCAGCACCTCTTCAGAGACCCAGTACTTC.

The sample holds a few counts of this clone. J is TRBJ2-5 and V is TRBV30; D is unresolved. The CDR3 runs to 11 residues. V lost 2 bases and J lost 5, with 6 bases in between. CDR1 is GTSNPN, CDR2 SVGIG, per germline (reference sequence). The CDR3 region has the DNA TGTGCCTGGAGTACAAGTGAGACCCAGTACTTC. As protein: CAWSTSETQYF.

The chain links TRBV7-8 to TRBJ2-2; 9 nucleotides agree with TRBD1. The V segment lost 4 bases and the J segment 1 base; nucleotides outside the gene matches: 13. Germline V gene lookup returns CDR1 SGHVS and CDR2 FQNEAQ. CDR3 size: 19 residues. CDR3 in DNA: TGTGCCAGCAGCTATGGACAGGGGCGCCCACCCTTGAACACCGGGGAGCTGTTTTTT. As protein: CASSYGQGRPPLNTGELFF.

This clone has a handful of counts. The chain carries TRBV2 and TRBJ2-1, with D possibly TRBD1 on 5 matching bases. The germline V and J ends were trimmed by 5 bases and 1 base, with 12 bases remaining between them. Germline CDR1 SNHLY, CDR2 FYNNEI. The CDR3 is made up of 15 amino acids. This CDR3 reads CASSPLAGSYNEQFF. In nucleotides, the CDR3 is TGTGCCAGCAGTCCTCTCGCAGGGTCCTACAATGAGCAGTTCTTC.

This clone has more than one count but fewer than ten. The V gene is TRBV5-1, the J gene TRBJ2-5, with 7 bases fitting TRBD1. This CDR3 comprises 16 residues. Trimming at V came to 4 bases and at J to 0 bases, leaving 9 bases not matched to a gene. Germline V gene lookup returns CDR1 SGHRS and CDR2 YFSETQ. The CDR3 DNA reads as TGCGCCAGCAGCATTTCGGGACAGCTGTACCAAGAGACCCAGTACTTC. As protein: CASSISGQLYQETQYF.

This chain connects TRBV7-2 to TRBJ2-7; 11 bases match TRBD2. V shed 5 bases, J shed 1 base, and the junction held 13 bases outside the gene matches. CDR3 size: 18 residues. Per germline, CDR1 SGHTA and CDR2 FQGNSA. The CDR3 coding sequence is TGTGCCAGCAGCACACAACACCGCCCTAGCGGGGGGTCCTACGAGCAGTACTTC. Translated, it gives CASSTQHRPSGGSYEQYF.

This clone was observed a handful of times. The V and J genes are TRBV29-1 and TRBJ2-2, with 9 bases lining up with TRBD1. The CDR3 is 13 residues long. Germline CDR1 and CDR2: SQVTM and ANQGSEA. Losses at the gene ends were 4 bases for V and 5 bases for J; bases not matched to a gene: 2. The CDR3 reads CSVVDRGTGELFF. Written as DNA, the CDR3 is TGCAGCGTTGTGGACAGGGGTACCGGGGAGCTGTTTTTT.

This clone has a handful of counts. The same CDR3 also results from other DNA sequences found in this sample. The rearrangement links TRBV5-1 to TRBJ2-2; D might be TRBD1 (5 bases). V was trimmed by 0 bases and J by 4 bases, leaving 7 bases between them. The CDR3 has 14 residues. Per the germline V gene, CDR1 is SGHRS and CDR2 is YFSETQ. The CDR3 loop reads CASSLGQLTGELFF. The CDR3 DNA follows: TGCGCCAGCAGCTTGGGACAGCTCACCGGGGAGCTGTTTTTT.

A remark on this clone: Other DNA variants within this sample encode the same CDR3. This chain connects TRBV20-1 to TRBJ1-2, with unresolved D. V was pared by 3 bases and J by 4 bases, with 6 bases between. The CDR3 is made up of 11 amino acids. Germline CDR1 reads DFQATT; CDR2 reads SNEGSKA (reference sequence). The CDR3 protein is CSARGSYGYTF. DNA of the CDR3: TGCAGTGCTAGGGGTAGCTATGGCTACACCTTC.

The chain joins TRBV30 to TRBJ1-4; D is perhaps TRBD1 (5 bases). This CDR3 has 14 residues. V was trimmed by 7 bases and J by 0 bases, leaving 12 bases between them. Looked up from germline, CDR1 is GTSNPN and CDR2 is SVGIG (reference sequence). The CDR3 loop reads CASNQGTTNEKLFF. The CDR3 bases are TGTGCCTCGAACCAGGGAACAACTAATGAAAAACTGTTTTTT. The full variable domain, completed using reference TRBV30 and TRBJ1-4, is SQTIHQWPATLVQPVGSPLSLECTVEGTSNPNLYWYRQAAGRGLQLLFYSVGIGQISSEVPQNLSASRPQDRQFILSSKKLLLSDSGFYLCASNQGTTNEKLFFGSGTQLSVL.

The chain recombines TRBV7-9 with TRBJ2-5; D unresolved. V lost 4 bases, J lost 5 bases, and 14 bases lay in between. This CDR3 has 14 amino acids. Germline-derived CDR1 and CDR2 are SEHNR and FQNEAQ (reference sequence). CDR3 protein: CASSSLADGETQYF. DNA of the CDR3: TGTGCCAGCAGCTCCCTGGCGGATGGGGAGACCCAGTACTTC.